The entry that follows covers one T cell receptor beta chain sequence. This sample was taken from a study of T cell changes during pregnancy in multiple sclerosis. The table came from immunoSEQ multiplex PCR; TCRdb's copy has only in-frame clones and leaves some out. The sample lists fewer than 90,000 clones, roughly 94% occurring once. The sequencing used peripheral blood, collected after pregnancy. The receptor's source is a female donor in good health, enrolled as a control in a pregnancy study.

CDR3 sequence reads: CASSSHQHSETQYF. CDR3 sequence (DNA): TGTGCCAGCAGCTCCCACCAACATTCGGAGACCCAGTACTTC. This chain connects TRBV7-9 to TRBJ2-5; D is uncertain. The V gene lost 4 bases and the J gene lost 5 bases, with 14 bases spanning the gap. CDR3 size: 14 residues. Germline values: CDR1 SEHNR, CDR2 FQNEAQ (reference sequence). Based on the CDR3 plus reference TRBV7-9 and TRBJ2-5, the full variable domain is DTGVSQNPRHKITKRGQNVTFRCDPISEHNRLYWYRQTLGQGPEFLTYFQNEAQLEKSRLLSDRFSAERPKGSFSTLEIQRTEQGDSAMYLCASSSHQHSETQYFGPGTRLLVL.